This T cell receptor beta chain appears in the sequencing data of a study of brain T cells in children with intractable seizures. Study-wide findings and caveats: Clones missing pre-surgery may reflect undersampling of that blood sample. Patients' HCMV serostatus was unknown; virus specificity rests on CDR3 similarity alone.

This CDR3 spans 13 amino acids. V lost 7 bases, J lost 4 bases, and 6 bases stayed unmatched. Germline values: CDR1 MNHEY, CDR2 SMNVEV (reference sequence). As concerns this clone: Its antigen is unknown.

The protocol was immunoSEQ multiplex PCR, while the TCRdb copy is restricted to in-frame clones and leaves out a portion. The table lists under 150,000 clones, 85% to 95% of them singletons. The sequenced cases were selected for having the highest brain T cell transcript signatures. Pre-surgery treatment included at least one anti-epileptic drug. This sample comprised peripheral blood, obtained at surgery. V and J are TRBV27 and TRBJ2-5; 7 bases are a match to TRBD2. The sequence was collected from a boy under three years old with hemimegalencephaly and intractable seizures. The DNA of the CDR3 is TGTGCCAGCACGACGGGAGGCCGAGAGACCCAGTACTTC. This gives the protein CASTTGGRETQYF.